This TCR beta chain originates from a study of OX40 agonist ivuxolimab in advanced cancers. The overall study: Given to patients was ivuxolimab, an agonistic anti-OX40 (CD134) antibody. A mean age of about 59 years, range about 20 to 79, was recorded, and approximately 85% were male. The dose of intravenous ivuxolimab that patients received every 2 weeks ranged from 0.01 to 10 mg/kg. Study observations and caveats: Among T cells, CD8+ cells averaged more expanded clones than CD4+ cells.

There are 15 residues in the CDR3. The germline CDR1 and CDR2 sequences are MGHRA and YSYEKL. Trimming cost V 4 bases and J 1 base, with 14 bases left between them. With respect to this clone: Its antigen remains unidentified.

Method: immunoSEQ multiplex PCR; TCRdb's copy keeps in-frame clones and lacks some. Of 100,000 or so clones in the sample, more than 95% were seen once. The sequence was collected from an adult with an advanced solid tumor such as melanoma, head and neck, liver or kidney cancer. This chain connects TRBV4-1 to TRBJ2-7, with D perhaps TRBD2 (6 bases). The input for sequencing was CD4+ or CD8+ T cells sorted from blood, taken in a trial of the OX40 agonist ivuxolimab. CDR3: CASSRGPGSSYEQYF. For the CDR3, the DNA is TGCGCCAGCAGCCGCGGGCCCGGGAGTTCCTACGAGCAGTACTTC.